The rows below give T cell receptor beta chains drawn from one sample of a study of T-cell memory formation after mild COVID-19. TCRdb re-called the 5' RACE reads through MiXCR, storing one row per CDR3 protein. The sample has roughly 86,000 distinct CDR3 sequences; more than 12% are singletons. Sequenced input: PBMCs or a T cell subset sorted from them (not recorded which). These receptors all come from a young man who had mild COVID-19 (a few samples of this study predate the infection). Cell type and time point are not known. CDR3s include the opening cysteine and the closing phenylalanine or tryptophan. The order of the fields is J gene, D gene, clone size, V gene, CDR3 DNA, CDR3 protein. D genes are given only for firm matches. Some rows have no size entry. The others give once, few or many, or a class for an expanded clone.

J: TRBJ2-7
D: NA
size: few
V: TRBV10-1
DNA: TGCGCCAGCAGTCGGGACACCTCCCTCGTCGAGCAGTACTTC
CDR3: CASSRDTSLVEQYF

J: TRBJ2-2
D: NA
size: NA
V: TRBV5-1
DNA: TGCGCCAGCAGACTAGGACGCACCGGGGAGCTGTTTTTT
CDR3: CASRLGRTGELFF

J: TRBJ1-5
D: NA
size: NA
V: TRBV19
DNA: TGTGCCACCAGATATCGGGGCAATCAGCCCCAGCATTTT
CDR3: CATRYRGNQPQHF

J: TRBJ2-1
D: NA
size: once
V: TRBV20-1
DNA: TGCAGTGCTCAGACGCCGAGAGACAATGAGCAGTTCTTC
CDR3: CSAQTPRDNEQFF

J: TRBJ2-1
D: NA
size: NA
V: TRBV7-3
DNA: TGTGCCAGCAGAGACAACAATGAGCAGTTCTTC
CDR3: CASRDNNEQFF

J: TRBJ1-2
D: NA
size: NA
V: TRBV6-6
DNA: TGTGCCAGCAGTTCAGGAGATTATGGCTACACCTTC
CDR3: CASSSGDYGYTF

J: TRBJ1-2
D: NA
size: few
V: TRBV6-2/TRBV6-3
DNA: TGTGCCAGCAGTTACACCGCAACAGGGAACTATGGCTACACCTTC
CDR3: CASSYTATGNYGYTF

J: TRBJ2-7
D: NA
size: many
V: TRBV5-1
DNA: TGCGCCAGCAGCTTAGGGGACACCTCTCCCTTGGAGCAGTACTTC
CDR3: CASSLGDTSPLEQYF

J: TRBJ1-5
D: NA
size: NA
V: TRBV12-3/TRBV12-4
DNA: TGTGCCAGCAGTTTAGGGCAGTCCCCCGATCAGCCAAAGCATTTT
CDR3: CASSLGQSPDQPKHF

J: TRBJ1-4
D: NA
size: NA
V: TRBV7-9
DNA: TGTGCCAGCAGCCCGGGACCTCAACCACTGTTTTTT
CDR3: CASSPGPQPLFF

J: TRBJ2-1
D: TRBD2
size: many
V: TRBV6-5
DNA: TGTGCCAGCAGTTCGACTAGCGGGGAACCCAGCTCCTACAATGAGCAGTTCTTC
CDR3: CASSSTSGEPSSYNEQFF

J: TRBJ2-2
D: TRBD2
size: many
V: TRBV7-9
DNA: TGTGCCAGCAGCCGCGGACTAGCGGGGGGCTACACCGGGGAGCTGTTTTTT
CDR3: CASSRGLAGGYTGELFF

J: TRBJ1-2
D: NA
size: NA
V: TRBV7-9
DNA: TGTGCCAGCAGCTTCGACCATGGCTACACCTTC
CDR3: CASSFDHGYTF

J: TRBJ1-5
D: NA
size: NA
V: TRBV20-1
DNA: TGCAGTGCTAGAGATTCGTTTCGGGACCAGCCCCAGCATTTT
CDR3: CSARDSFRDQPQHF

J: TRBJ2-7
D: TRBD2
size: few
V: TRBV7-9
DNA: TGTGCCAGCAGCTCACTGTGGACAGGAGGGACTAGCGACGCACAGCAGTACTTC
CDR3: CASSSLWTGGTSDAQQYF

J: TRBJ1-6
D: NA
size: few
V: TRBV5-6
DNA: TGTGCCAGCAGCTTACTCACGTATTCACCCCTCCACTTT
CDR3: CASSLLTYSPLHF

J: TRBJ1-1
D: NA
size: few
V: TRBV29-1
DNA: TGCAGCGTAGAACTGAACACTGAAGCTTTCTTT
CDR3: CSVELNTEAFF

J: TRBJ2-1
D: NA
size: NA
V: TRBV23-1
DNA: TGCGCCAGCAGCCTGGGACCGAAGTCCAATGAGCAGTTCTTC
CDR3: CASSLGPKSNEQFF

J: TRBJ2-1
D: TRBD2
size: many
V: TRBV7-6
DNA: TGTGCCAGCAGCTTACTCCCGGCTAGCGGGGGGGCCCGTGAGCAGTTCTTC
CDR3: CASSLLPASGGAREQFF

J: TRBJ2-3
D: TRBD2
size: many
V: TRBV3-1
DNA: TGTGCCAGCAGCCCGACTAGCGGAGTCACAGATACGCAGTATTTT
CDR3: CASSPTSGVTDTQYF

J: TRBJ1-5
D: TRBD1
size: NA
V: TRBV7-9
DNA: TGTGCCAGCAGTGGGACAGGAGGACATCAGCCCCAGCATTTT
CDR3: CASSGTGGHQPQHF

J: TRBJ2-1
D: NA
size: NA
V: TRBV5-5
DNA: TGTGCCAGCAGCTTGCAGCCCCGAGTGAGCTCCTACAATGAGCAGTTCTTC
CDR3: CASSLQPRVSSYNEQFF

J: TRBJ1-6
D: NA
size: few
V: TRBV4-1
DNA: TGCGCCAGCAGCCAAGAATGGGGCAGGTATAATTCACCCCTCCACTTT
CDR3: CASSQEWGRYNSPLHF

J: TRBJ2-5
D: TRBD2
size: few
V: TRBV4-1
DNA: TGCGCCAGCAGCCAAGCCCCCGGGGGGGGTGAGACCCAGTACTTC
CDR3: CASSQAPGGGETQYF

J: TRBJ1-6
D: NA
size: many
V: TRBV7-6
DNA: TGTGCCAGCAGTCCCTCTTTGGGATCACCCCTCCACTTT
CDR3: CASSPSLGSPLHF

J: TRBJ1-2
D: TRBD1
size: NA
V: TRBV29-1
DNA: TGCAGCGTGTACCTGACAGGGGTTAATTATGGCTACACCTTC
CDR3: CSVYLTGVNYGYTF